A selection of T cell receptor beta chains follows, all from one sample in a study of T-cell memory formation after mild COVID-19. TCRdb reanalysed the 5' RACE reads using MiXCR and keeps one entry per CDR3 protein. The sample has roughly 170,000 distinct CDR3 sequences, 15% to 20% seen once. The sequenced sample consisted of PBMCs or a T cell subset sorted from them (not recorded which). Receptor source: a man younger than 30 who had mild COVID-19 (a few samples of this study predate the infection). Cell type and time point are not known. Each CDR3 is given without its conserved first and last residue. The order of the fields is V gene, CDR3 length, CDR3 protein.

>TRBV12-3/TRBV12-4|11
ASRRTGNGELF
>TRBV7-9|13
ASSLAIKTGYGYT
>TRBV5-1|12
ASSPYIREKRAF
>TRBV24-1|12
ATSVGVSNQPQH
>TRBV5-1|12
ASSLDMGSYEQY
>TRBV12-3/TRBV12-4|11
ASSPDRAQPQH
>TRBV29-1|11
SVEPGGGDTQY
>TRBV6-5|13
ASSYSRLDFYEQY
>TRBV6-6|9
ASSSETLAF
>TRBV7-2|13
ASSVSSANGSPLH
>TRBV6-2/TRBV6-3|9
ASSYPDTQY
>TRBV20-1|12
SAGTGVLEETQY
>TRBV5-1|17
ASSFRSGLAGAPTYEQY
>TRBV7-2|12
ASSWGRSTGELF
>TRBV7-3|10
ASSLDGGEQF
>TRBV12-3/TRBV12-4|12
ASSSRTGVQPQH
>TRBV5-1|11
ASSSTAYNEQF
>TRBV6-2/TRBV6-3|12
ASKGRGRLFEQF
>TRBV5-1|14
ASSVGLDAGTDTQY
>TRBV7-9|12
ASSLTGFPYEQY
>TRBV4-3|15
ASSPQPGGGSSYEQY
>TRBV2|11
ASNTGGGYEQY
>TRBV6-5|12
ASSLLTSPDTQY
>TRBV9|12
ASSVVVAGDGYT
>TRBV5-1|15
ASSQGPAGSGANVLT
>TRBV5-1|10
ASSLMGEGYT
>TRBV11-2|14
ASRSLRGHSTDTQY
>TRBV6-5|12
ASSKDRGDYEQY
>TRBV5-1|12
ASSTGTANEKLF
>TRBV5-6|12
ASSILEQIYGYT
>TRBV28|12
ASSSPTVTGELF
>TRBV10-3|9
AISTGYGYT
>TRBV6-5|14
ASSYGGGSDNSPLH
>TRBV7-2|13
ASSRNALGGTEAF
>TRBV6-5|17
ASSYSIILGQGSGNTIY
>TRBV5-1|13
ASSPQRGGSDEQF
>TRBV7-9|14
ASSPSRASNTDTQY
>TRBV4-2|10
ASSRNADTQY
>TRBV4-1|12
ASSAPGEGDGYT
>TRBV12-3/TRBV12-4|12
ASRAGRIPFGYT
>TRBV6-6|11
ASSYQRQGEQY
>TRBV6-5|9
ASSYLHEQY